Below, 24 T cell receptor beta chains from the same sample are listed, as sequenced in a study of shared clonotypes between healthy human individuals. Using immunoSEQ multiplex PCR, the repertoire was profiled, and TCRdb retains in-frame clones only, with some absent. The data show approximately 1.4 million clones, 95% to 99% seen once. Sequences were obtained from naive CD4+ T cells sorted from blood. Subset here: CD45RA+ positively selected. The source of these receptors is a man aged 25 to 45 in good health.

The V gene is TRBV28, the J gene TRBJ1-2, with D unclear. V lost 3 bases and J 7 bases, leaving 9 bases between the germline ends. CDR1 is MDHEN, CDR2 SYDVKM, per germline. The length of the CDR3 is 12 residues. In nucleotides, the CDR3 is TGTGCCAGCAGTTTTACTGGAATTGGCTACACCTTC. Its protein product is CASSFTGIGYTF.

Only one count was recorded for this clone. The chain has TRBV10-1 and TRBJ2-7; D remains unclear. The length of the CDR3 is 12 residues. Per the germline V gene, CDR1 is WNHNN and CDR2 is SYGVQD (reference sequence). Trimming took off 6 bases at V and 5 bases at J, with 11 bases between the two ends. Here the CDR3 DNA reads TGCGCCAGCAGCCCCGCCAGGCACGAGCAGTACTTC. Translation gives CASSPARHEQYF.

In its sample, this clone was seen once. Here the CDR3 DNA reads TGCGCCAGCAGCGACCCGGAGACAGGGGCCACTGAAGCTTTCTTT. It translates to CASSDPETGATEAFF. The rearrangement links TRBV5-1 to TRBJ1-1; 8 bases map to TRBD1. Per the germline V gene, CDR1 is SGHRS and CDR2 is YFSETQ. The CDR3 has 15 amino acids. V lost 4 bases, J lost 4 bases, and 9 bases stayed unmatched.

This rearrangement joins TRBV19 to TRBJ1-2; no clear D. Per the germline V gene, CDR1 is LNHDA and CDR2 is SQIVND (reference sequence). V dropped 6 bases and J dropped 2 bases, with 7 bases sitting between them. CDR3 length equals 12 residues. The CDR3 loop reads CASRVGNYGYTF. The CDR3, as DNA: TGTGCCAGTAGAGTAGGGAACTATGGCTACACCTTC.

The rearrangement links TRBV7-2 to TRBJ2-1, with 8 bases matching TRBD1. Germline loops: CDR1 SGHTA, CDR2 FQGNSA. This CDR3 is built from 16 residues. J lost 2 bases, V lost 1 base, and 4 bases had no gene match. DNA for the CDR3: TGTGCCAGCAGCTTAGGGGCAGGGGGCACCTACAATGAGCAGTTCTTC. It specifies CASSLGAGGTYNEQFF.

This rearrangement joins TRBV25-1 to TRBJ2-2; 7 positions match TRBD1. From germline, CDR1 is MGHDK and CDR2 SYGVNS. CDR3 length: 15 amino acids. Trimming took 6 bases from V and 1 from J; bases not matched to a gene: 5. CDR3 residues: CASRRQGRNTGELFF. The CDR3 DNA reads TGTGCCAGCAGGCGACAGGGAAGGAACACCGGGGAGCTGTTTTTT.

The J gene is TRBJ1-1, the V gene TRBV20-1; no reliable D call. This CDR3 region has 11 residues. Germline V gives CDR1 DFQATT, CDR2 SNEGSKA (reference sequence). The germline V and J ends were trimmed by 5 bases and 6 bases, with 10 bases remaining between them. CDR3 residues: CSAPDTPEAFF. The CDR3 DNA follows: TGCAGTGCTCCAGACACCCCTGAAGCTTTCTTT.

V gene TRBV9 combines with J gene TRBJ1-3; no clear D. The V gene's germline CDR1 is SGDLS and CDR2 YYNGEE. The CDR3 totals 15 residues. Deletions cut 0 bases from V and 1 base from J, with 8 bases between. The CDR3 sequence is CASSVDSTSGNTIYF. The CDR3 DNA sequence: TGTGCCAGCAGCGTAGATTCGACTTCTGGAAACACCATATATTTT.

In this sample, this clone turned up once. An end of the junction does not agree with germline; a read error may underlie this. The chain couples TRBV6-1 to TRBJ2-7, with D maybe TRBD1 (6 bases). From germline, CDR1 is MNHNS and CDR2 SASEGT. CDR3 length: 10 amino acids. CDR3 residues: CASSERTVDF. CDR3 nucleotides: TGTGCCAGCAGTGAAAGGACAGTAGACTTC.

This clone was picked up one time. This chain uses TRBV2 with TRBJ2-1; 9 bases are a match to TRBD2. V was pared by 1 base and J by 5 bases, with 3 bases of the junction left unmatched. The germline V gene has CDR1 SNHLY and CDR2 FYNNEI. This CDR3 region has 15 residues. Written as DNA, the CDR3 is TGTGCCAGCAGTGAAGAGCTAGCGGGGAACAATGAGCAGTTCTTC. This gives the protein CASSEELAGNNEQFF.

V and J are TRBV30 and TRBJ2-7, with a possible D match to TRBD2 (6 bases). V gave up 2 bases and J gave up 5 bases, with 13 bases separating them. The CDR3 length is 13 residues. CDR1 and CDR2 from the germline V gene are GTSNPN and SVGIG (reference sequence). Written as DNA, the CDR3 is TGTGCCTGGAGTTTTTCTCGGGAGAACGAGCAGTACTTC. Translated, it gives CAWSFSRENEQYF.

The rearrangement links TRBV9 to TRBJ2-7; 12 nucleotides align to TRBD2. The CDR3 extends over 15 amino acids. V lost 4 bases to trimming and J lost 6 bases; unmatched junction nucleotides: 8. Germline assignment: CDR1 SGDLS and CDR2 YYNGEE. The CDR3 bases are TGTGCCAGCAGCCCACCGACTAGCGGGAGTACCGAGCAGTACTTC. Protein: CASSPPTSGSTEQYF. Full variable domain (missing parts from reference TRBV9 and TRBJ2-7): DSGVTQTPKHLITATGQRVTLRCSPRSGDLSVYWYQQSLDQGLQFLIQYYNGEERAKGNILERFSAQQFPDLHSELNLSSLELGDSALYFCASSPPTSGSTEQYFGPGTRLTVT.

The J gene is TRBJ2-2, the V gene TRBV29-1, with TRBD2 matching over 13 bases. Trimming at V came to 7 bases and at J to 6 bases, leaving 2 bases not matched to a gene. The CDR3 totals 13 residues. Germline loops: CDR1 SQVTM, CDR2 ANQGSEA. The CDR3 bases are TGCAGCGCTGGGACTAGCGGGGCCGGGGAGCTGTTTTTT. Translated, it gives CSAGTSGAGELFF.

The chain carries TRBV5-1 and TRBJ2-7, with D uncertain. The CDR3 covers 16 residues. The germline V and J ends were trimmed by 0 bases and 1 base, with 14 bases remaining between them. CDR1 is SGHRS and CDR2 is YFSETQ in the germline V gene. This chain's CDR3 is CASSLGGRTTSYEQYF. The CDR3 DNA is TGCGCCAGCAGCTTGGGAGGACGGACGACGTCCTACGAGCAGTACTTC.

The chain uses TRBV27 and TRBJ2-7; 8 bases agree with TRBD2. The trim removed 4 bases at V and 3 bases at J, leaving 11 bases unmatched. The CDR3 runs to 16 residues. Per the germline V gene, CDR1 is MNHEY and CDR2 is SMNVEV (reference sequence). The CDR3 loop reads CASSSKWTSINYEQYF. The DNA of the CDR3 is TGTGCCAGCAGTTCGAAATGGACTAGCATCAACTACGAGCAGTACTTC.

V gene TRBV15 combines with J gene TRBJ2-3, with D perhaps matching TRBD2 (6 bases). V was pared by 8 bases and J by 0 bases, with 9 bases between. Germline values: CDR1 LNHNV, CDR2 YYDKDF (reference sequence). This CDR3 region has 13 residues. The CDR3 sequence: CATVGGSTDTQYF. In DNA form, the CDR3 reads TGTGCCACCGTGGGGGGTAGCACAGATACGCAGTATTTT.

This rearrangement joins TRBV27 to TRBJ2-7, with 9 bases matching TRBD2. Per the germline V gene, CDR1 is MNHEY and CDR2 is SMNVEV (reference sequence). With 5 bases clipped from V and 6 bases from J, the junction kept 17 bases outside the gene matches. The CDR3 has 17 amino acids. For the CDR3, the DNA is TGTGCCAGCAGTCGCCCGGTAGCGGGAGAGGGGGCGGGCGAGCAGTACTTC. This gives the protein CASSRPVAGEGAGEQYF.

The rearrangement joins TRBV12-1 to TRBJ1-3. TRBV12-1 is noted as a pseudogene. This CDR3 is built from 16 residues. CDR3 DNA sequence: TGTGCCAGCAGCTTTGAATCGGGACGCTCTGGAAACACCATATATTTT. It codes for CASSFESGRSGNTIYF.

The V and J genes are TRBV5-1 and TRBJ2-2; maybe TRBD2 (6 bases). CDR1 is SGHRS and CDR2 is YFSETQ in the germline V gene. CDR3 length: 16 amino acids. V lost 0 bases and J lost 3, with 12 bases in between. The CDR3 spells CASSLAGGTDTGELFF. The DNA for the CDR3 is TGCGCCAGCAGCTTGGCCGGGGGAACGGACACCGGGGAGCTGTTTTTT.

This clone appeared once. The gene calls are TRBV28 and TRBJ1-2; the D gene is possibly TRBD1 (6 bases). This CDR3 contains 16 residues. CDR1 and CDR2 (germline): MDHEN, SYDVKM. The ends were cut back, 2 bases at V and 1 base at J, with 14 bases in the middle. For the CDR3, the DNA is TGTGCCAGCAGTTTAAGGGGGAGCCGAGATAACTATGGCTACACCTTC. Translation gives CASSLRGSRDNYGYTF.

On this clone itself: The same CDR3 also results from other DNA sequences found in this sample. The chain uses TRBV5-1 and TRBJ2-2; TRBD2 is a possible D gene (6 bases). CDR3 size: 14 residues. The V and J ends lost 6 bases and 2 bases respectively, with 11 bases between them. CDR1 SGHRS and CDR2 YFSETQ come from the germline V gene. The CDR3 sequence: CASTRDFNTGELFF. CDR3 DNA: TGCGCCAGCACACGGGACTTCAACACCGGGGAGCTGTTTTTT.

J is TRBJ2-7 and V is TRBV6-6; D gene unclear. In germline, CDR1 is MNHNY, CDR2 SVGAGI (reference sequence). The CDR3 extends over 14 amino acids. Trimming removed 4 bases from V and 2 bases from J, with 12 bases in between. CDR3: CASSSPHGPYEQYF. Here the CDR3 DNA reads TGTGCCAGCAGTTCCCCCCATGGACCCTACGAGCAGTACTTC.

The CDR3 is CASSPEGGGRYEQYF. The CDR3 DNA follows: TGTGCCAGCAGCCCAGAGGGCGGCGGGAGGTACGAGCAGTACTTC. The chain is built from TRBV11-2 and TRBJ2-7; 8 bases match TRBD2. The V gene's germline CDR1 is SGHAT and CDR2 FQNNGV. The V and J ends lost 5 bases and 4 bases, in that order; junction bases with no gene match: 10. The CDR3 runs to 15 residues.

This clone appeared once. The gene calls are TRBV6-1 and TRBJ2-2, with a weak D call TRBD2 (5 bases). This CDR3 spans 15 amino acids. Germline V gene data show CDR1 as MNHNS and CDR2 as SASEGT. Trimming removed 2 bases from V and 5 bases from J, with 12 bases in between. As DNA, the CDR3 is TGTGCCAGCAGTGAAATGAAGGGAGATACCGGGGAGCTGTTTTTT. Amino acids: CASSEMKGDTGELFF.